The clone carrying this T cell receptor beta chain appeared once. This sample is part of a study of blood T cell repertoires in COVID-19. Trimming took 3 bases from V and 4 from J; bases not matched to a gene: 5. This CDR3 is built from 15 residues. In germline, CDR1 is MDHEN, CDR2 SYDVKM. The assay was immunoSEQ multiplex PCR, and TCRdb's table has in-frame clones only and misses some. Among more than 140,000 clones listed, around 84% were seen once. The rearrangement links TRBV28 to TRBJ2-7, with 11 nucleotides matching TRBD2. The receptor was derived from a woman aged 60-75 years with acute or convalescent COVID-19. The specimen was peripheral blood. The CDR3 loop is CASSFLAGGGYEQYF. CDR3 DNA: TGTGCCAGCAGTTTTCTAGCGGGGGGTGGGTACGAGCAGTACTTC.